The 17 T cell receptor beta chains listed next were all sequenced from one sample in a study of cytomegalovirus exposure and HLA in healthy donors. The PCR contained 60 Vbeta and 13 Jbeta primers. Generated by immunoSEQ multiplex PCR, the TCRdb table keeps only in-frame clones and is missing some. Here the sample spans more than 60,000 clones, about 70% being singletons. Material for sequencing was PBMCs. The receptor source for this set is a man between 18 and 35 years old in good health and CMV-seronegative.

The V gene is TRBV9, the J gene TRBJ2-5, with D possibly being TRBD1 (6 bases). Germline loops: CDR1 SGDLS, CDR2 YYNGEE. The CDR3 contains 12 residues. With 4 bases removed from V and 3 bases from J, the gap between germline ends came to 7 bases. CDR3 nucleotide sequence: TGTGCCAGCAGCCGGACAGAAGAGACCCAGTACTTC. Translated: CASSRTEETQYF.

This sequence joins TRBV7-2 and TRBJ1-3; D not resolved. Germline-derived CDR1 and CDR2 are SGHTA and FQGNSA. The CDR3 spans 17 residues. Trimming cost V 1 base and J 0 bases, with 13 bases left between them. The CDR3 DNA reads TGTGCCAGCAGCTTAGATGTGGGCACCCGCTCTGGAAACACCATATATTTT. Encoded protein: CASSLDVGTRSGNTIYF.

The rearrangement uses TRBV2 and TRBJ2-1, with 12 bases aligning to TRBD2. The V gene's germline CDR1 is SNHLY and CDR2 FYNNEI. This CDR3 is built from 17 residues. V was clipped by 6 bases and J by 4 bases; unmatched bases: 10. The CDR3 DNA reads TGTGCCAGCAGCGACCGCGAAGGACTAGCGGGATACAATGAGCAGTTCTTC. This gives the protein CASSDREGLAGYNEQFF.

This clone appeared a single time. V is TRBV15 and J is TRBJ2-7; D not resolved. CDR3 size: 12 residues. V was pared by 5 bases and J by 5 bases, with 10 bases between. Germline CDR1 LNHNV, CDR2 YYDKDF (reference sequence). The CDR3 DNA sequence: TGTGCCACCAGCCCCGCGTCCCACGAGCAGTACTTC. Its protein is CATSPASHEQYF.

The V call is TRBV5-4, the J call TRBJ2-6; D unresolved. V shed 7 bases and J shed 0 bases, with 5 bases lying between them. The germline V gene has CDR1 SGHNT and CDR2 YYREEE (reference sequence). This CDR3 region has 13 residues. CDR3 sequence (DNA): TGTGCCAGCGGGCCCTCTGGGGCCAACGTCCTGACTTTC. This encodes CASGPSGANVLTF. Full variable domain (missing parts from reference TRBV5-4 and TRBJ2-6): ETGVTQSPTHLIKTRGQQVTLRCSSQSGHNTVSWYQQALGQGPQFIFQYYREEENGRGNFPPRFSGLQFPNYSSELNVNALELDDSALYLCASGPSGANVLTFGAGSRLTVL.

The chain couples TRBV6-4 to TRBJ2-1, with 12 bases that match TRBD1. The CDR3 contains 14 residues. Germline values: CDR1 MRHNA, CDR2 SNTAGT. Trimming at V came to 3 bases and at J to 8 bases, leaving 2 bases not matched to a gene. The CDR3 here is CASSEGTGGDEQFF. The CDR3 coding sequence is TGTGCCAGCAGTGAGGGGACAGGGGGCGATGAGCAGTTCTTC.

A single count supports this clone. Here the CDR3 DNA reads TGTGCCAGCAGGGACGCGGACAGCACGGGGGAGACCCAGTACTTC. This translates into CASRDADSTGETQYF. This chain links TRBV28 with TRBJ2-5, with a weak D call TRBD1 (6 bases). Germline lookup yields CDR1 MDHEN and CDR2 SYDVKM. The ends were cut back, 6 bases at V and 5 bases at J, with 19 bases in the middle. The CDR3 is 15 residues long.

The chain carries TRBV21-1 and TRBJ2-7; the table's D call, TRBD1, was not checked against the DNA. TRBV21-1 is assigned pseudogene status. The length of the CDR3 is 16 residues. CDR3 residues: CASSDHRDTLAYEQYV. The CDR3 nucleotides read TGTGCCAGCAGCGACCACCGGGACACCCTAGCCTACGAGCAGTACGTC.

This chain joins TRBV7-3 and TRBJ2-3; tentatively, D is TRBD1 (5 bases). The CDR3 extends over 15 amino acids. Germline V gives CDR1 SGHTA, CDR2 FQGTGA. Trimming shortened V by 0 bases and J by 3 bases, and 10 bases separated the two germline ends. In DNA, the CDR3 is TGTGCCAGCAGCTTAACAGGGGTGAGGACAGATACGCAGTATTTT. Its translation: CASSLTGVRTDTQYF.

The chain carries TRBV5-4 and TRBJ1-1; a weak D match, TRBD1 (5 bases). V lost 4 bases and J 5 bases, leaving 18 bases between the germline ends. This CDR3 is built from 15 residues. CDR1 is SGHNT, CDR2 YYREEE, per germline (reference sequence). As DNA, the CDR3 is TGTGCCAGCAGCCAGTCGGGGGAACTCGGGACTGAAGCTTTCTTT. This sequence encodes CASSQSGELGTEAFF.

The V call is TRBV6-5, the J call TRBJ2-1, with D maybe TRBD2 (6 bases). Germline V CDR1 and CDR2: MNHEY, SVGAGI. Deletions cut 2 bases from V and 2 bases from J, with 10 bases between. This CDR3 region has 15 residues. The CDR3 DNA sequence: TGTGCCAGCAGTTACGGCGGGGTTGCCTACAATGAGCAGTTCTTC. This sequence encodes CASSYGGVAYNEQFF.

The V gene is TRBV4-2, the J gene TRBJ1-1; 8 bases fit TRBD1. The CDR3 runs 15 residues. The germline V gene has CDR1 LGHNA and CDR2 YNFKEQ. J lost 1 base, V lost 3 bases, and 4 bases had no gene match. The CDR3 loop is CASSQDRDPNTEAFF. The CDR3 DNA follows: TGTGCCAGCAGCCAGGACAGGGACCCGAACACTGAAGCTTTCTTT.

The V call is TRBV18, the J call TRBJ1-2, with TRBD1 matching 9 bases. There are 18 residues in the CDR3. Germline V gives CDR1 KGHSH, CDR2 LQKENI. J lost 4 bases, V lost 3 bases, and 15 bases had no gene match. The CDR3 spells CASSPPGQGPLLSYGYTF. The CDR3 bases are TGTGCCAGCTCACCTCCCGGACAGGGGCCACTTCTTTCCTATGGCTACACCTTC. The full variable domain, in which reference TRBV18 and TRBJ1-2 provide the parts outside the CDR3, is NAGVMQNPRHLVRRRGQEARLRCSPMKGHSHVYWYRQLPEEGLKFMVYLQKENIIDESGMPKERFSAEFPKEGPSILRIQQVVRGDSAAYFCASSPPGQGPLLSYGYTFGSGTRLTVV.

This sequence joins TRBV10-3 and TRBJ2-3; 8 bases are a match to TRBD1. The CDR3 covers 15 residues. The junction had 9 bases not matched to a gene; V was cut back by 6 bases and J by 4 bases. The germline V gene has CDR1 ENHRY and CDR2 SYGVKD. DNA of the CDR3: TGTGCCATCAGGGACGGACAGGGTGGGGCAGATACGCAGTATTTT. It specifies CAIRDGQGGADTQYF.

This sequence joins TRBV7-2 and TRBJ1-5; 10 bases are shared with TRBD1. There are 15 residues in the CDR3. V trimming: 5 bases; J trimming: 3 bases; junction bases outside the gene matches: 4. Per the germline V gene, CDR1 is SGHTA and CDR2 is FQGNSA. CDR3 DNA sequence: TGTGCCAGCAGCAAGGGACAGGGGCTCAATCAGCCCCAGCATTTT. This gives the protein CASSKGQGLNQPQHF.

The CDR3 DNA sequence: TGCGCCAGCAGCCAGGCAGGGGCCCAAGAGACCCAGTACTTC. Translated, it gives CASSQAGAQETQYF. The V gene is TRBV5-1, the J gene TRBJ2-5; TRBD1 is a possible D gene (6 bases). Trimming stripped 4 bases from V and 1 base from J, with 11 bases between. The germline CDR1 and CDR2 sequences are SGHRS and YFSETQ. The length of the CDR3 is 14 residues.

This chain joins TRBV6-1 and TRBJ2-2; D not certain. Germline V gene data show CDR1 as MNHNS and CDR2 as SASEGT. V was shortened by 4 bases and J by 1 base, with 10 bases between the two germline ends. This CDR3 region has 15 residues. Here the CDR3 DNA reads TGTGCCAGCAGTGCTAGATCCCAGAACACCGGGGAGCTGTTTTTT. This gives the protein CASSARSQNTGELFF.